This T cell receptor (beta chain) was recovered during a study of glioma-infiltrating T cells after dendritic cell vaccination. Study at large: Patients received three intradermal dendritic cell vaccine injections at biweekly intervals.

Clones were sequenced by immunoSEQ multiplex PCR, and TCRdb holds only the in-frame ones, with some missing. Of about 49,000 clones listed, 85% to 90% are singletons. J lost 1 base, V lost 6 bases, and 15 bases had no gene match. This CDR3 is built from 19 residues. Looked up from germline, CDR1 is MNHEY and CDR2 is SMNVEV (reference sequence). The gene calls are TRBV27 and TRBJ1-1; 12 bases match TRBD1. This clonotype originated in a human donor with glioblastoma. The source material was blood, sampled before dendritic cell vaccination. The CDR3 DNA is TGTGCCAGCAGCTTAGGGACAGGGGGCGCGATTTGGGGGAACACTGAAGCTTTCTTT. Amino acids: CASSLGTGGAIWGNTEAFF.